This record looks at one TCR beta chain sequence and its context. Its antigen is not identified. Per the germline V gene, CDR1 is SGHAT and CDR2 is FQNNGV. Trimming pared 1 base from V and 8 bases from J, leaving 12 bases between. The CDR3 is made up of 14 amino acids. Libraries were prepared by immunoSEQ multiplex PCR; TCRdb keeps only in-frame clonotypes and omits some of them. The sample has approximately 12,000 clones, 70% to 75% seen once; the top ten hold 28%. This sample was taken from a study of OX40 agonist ivuxolimab in advanced cancers. Study as a whole: Of mixed ages from about 20 to 90 and averaging roughly 66 years, the group was roughly 85% male.

Autoimmune disease history or systemic immunosuppression led to patient exclusion. Findings and caveats of the study: The mean number of expanded clones was higher in CD8+ T cells than in CD4+. Both blood CD4+ and CD8+ T cells showed clonal growth by week 6 at 0.1 to 3.0 mg/kg.

The V call is TRBV11-2, the J call TRBJ2-1, with D tentatively TRBD2 (5 bases). The source of this sequence is an adult with an advanced solid tumor such as melanoma, head and neck, liver or kidney cancer. Sequenced here: CD4+ or CD8+ T cells sorted from blood, sampled in a trial of the OX40 agonist ivuxolimab. The CDR3, as DNA: TGTGCCAGCAGCTTAGCACGGGATCTCGATGAGCAGTTCTTC. It codes for CASSLARDLDEQFF.